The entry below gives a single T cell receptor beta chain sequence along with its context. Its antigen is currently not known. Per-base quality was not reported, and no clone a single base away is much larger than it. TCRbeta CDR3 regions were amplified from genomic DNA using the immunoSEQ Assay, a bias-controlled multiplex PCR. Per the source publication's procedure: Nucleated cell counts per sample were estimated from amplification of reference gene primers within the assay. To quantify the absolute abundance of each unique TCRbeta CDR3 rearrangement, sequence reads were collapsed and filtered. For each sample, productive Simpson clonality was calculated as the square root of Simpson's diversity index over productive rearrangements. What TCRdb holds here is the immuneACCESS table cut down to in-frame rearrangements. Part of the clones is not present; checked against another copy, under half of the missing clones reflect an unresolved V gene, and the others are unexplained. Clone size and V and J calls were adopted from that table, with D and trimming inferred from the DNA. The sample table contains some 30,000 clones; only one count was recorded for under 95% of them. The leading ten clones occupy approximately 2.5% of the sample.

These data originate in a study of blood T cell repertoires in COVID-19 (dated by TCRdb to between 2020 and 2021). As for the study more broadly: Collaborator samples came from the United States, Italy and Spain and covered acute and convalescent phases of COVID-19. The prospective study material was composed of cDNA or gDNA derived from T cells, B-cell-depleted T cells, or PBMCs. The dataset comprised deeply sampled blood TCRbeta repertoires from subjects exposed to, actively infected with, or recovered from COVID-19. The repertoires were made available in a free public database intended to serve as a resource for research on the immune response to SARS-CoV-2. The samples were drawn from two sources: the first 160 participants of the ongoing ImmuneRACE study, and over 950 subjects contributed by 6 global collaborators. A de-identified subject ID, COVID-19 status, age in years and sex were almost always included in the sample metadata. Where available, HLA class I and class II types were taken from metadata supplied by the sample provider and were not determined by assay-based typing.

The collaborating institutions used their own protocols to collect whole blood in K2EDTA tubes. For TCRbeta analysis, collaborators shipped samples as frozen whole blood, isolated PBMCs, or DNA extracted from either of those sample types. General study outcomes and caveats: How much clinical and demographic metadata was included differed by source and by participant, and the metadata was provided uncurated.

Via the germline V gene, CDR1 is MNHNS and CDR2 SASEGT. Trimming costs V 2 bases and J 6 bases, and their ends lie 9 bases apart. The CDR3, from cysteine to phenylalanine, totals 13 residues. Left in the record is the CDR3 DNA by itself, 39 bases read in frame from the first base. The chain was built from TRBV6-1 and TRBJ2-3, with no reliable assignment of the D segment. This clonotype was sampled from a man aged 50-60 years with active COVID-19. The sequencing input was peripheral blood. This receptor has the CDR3 CASSEPTRDTQYF. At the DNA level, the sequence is TGTGCCAGCAGTGAACCGACAAGGGATACGCAGTATTTT.